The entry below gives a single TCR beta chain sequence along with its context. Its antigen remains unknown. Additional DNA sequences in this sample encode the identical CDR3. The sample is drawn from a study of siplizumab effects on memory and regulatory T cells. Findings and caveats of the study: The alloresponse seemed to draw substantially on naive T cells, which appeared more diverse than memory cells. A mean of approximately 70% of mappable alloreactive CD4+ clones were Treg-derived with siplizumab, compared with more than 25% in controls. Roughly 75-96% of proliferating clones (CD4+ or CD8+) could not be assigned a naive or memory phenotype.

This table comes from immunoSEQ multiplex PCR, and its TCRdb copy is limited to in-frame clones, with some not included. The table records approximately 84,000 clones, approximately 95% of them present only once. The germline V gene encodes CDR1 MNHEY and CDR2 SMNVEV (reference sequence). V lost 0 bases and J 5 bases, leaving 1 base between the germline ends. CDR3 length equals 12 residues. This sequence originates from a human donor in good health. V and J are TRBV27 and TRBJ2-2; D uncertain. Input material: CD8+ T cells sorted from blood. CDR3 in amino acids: CASSLSTGELFF. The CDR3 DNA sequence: TGTGCCAGCAGTTTATCAACCGGGGAGCTGTTTTTT.